This TCR beta chain was captured in a study of cytomegalovirus exposure and HLA in healthy donors. General study points: Most observed TCR sequences were rare, whereas some public TCRs were detected in many donors.

CDR1 MNHNS and CDR2 SASEGT come from the germline V gene. This CDR3 is 13 amino acids long. Deletions cut 7 bases from V and 2 bases from J, with 12 bases between. Worth noting for this clone: Antigen unknown.

The PCR ran on 60 Vbeta and 13 Jbeta primers. Clones were read by immunoSEQ multiplex PCR, and TCRdb kept only the in-frame ones, dropping some. The sample lists about 200,000 clones, around 78% occurring once. The sample was PBMCs. The TCR sequence derives from a man younger than 40 in good health and CMV-seronegative. The chain has TRBV6-1 and TRBJ2-7; D remains unclear. CDR3 DNA: TGTGCCAGCACCCAGCGTCCCCCCTACGAGCAGTACTTC. Translated, it gives CASTQRPPYEQYF.